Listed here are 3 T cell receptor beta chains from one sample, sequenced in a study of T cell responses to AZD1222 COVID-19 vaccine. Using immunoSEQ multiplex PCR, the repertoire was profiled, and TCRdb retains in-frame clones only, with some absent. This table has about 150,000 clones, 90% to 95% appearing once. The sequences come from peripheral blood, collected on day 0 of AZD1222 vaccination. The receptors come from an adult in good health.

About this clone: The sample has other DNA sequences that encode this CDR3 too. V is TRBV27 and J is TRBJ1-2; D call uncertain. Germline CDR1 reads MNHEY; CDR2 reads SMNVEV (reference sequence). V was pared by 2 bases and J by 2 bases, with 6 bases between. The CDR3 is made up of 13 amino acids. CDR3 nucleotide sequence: TGTGCCAGCAGTTTAGCAGCAAACTATGGCTACACCTTC. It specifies CASSLAANYGYTF.

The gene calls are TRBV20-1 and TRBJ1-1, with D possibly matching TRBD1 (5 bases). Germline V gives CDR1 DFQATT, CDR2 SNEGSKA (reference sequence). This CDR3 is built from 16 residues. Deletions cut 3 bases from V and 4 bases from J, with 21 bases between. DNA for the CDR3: TGCAGTGCTAGTGAGTGGGGCAAGGCCCCGGGCACTGAAGCTTTCTTT. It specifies CSASEWGKAPGTEAFF.

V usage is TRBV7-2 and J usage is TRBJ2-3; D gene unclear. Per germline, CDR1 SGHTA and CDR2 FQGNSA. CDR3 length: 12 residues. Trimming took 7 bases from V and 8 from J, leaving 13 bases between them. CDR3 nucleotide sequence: TGTGCCAGCACCCGCCCTTCGGGTACGCAGTATTTT. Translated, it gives CASTRPSGTQYF.